This TCR beta chain was captured in a study of OX40 agonist ivuxolimab in advanced cancers. Overall study results and limits: Compared with others, partial responders at 0.1-3.0 mg/kg displayed clonal expansion among the lowest.

With regard to this clone: Its antigen is undetermined.

Profiling relied on immunoSEQ multiplex PCR, and the TCRdb table lists in-frame clones only, not all of them. Among tens of thousands of clones listed, around 89% were seen once. This CDR3 spans 17 amino acids. The V gene's germline CDR1 is KGHSH and CDR2 LQKENI. After removal of 3 bases from V and 0 bases from J, the junction contained 6 bases not matched to a gene. Baseline was the first blood sampling point, followed by cycle 4 day 1 and cycle 7 day 1. The origin of this receptor is an adult with an advanced solid tumor such as melanoma, head and neck, liver or kidney cancer. The genes are TRBV18 and TRBJ2-7; 12 nucleotides align to TRBD2. This material consisted of CD4+ or CD8+ T cells sorted from blood, taken in a trial of the OX40 agonist ivuxolimab. CDR3 sequence: CASSPTRTSGNSYEQYF. In nucleotides, the CDR3 is TGTGCCAGCTCACCGACTAGGACTAGCGGGAACTCCTACGAGCAGTACTTC.